Listed below are T cell receptor beta chains from one sample, sequenced in a study of vaccination and CD4 T cells after COVID-19. TCRdb re-derived calls from the PCR reads in MiXCR, one entry per CDR3 protein. This repertoire shows more than 9,500 distinct CDR3 sequences, 60% found once; its top ten account for 22%. These receptors lack a known antigen. Material: CD4+ T cells from blood, cultured in vitro. The origin of the receptors is a human donor who had recovered from COVID-19. The CDR3 runs from the conserved cysteine through the conserved F or W. The D gene is left open where the match is weak. Rows give clone size only sometimes, using once, few, many, or a class for an expanded clone.

J gene	clone size	V gene	D gene	CDR3 DNA	CDR3 protein
TRBJ2-3	-	TRBV7-9	-	TGTGCCAGCAGCTTGGCTTGGGCCACAGATACGCAGTATTTT	CASSLAWATDTQYF
TRBJ1-2	few	TRBV6-1	-	TGTGCCAGCAGTCCCTTCCGCACAAACTCTAACTATGGCTACACCTTC	CASSPFRTNSNYGYTF
TRBJ2-5	-	TRBV6-2/TRBV6-3	TRBD1	TGTGCCAGCGGATCAGCCGGGACAGGGGAGGGGCAAGAGACCCAGTACTTC	CASGSAGTGEGQETQYF
TRBJ1-2	-	TRBV5-1	-	TGCGCCAGCAGCCAAGGGACGGCTTACAGCTACACCTTC	CASSQGTAYSYTF
TRBJ1-5	-	TRBV20-1	TRBD1	TGCAGTGCTAGAGGGGACAGGGTCCAGCCCCAGCATTTT	CSARGDRVQPQHF
TRBJ2-7	-	TRBV5-8	-	TGTGCCAGCAGCTTAGGGTTTGGACAGACTCCCTTC	CASSLGFGQTPF
TRBJ1-2	-	TRBV20-1	TRBD1	TGCAGTGCTAGCCCGGGACAGGGAATATATGGCTACACCTTC	CSASPGQGIYGYTF
TRBJ2-2	-	TRBV28	-	TGTGCCACCAAAAGGGGAGACTCCCAGGCCGGGGAGCTGTTTTTT	CATKRGDSQAGELFF
TRBJ2-3	once	TRBV5-4	TRBD1	TGTGCCAGCAGGTCCGGGCGGGACAGGTCACAGACGACCCTCGATACGCAGTATTTT	CASRSGRDRSQTTLDTQYF
TRBJ2-7	-	TRBV10-3	TRBD2	TGTGCCATCAGTGATCCGGGACTAGCGGGCTCCTACGAGCAGTACTTC	CAISDPGLAGSYEQYF
TRBJ2-5	-	TRBV6-1	-	TGTGCCAGCAGGATTAGCGGTTCAATGGGGACCCAGTACTTC	CASRISGSMGTQYF
TRBJ2-2	-	TRBV19	TRBD2	TGCACCTCGGCTAGCGGGATTAACACCGGGGAGCTGTTTTTT	CTSASGINTGELFF
TRBJ2-3	-	TRBV7-2	TRBD2	TGTGCCAGCAGCTTCGGCGGGAGTGGGGCAGATACGCAGTATTTT	CASSFGGSGADTQYF
TRBJ1-1	few	TRBV6-5	TRBD1	TGTGCCAGCAGTTACCTTACCCGAGGACAGGGCTATAACACTGAAGCTTTCTTT	CASSYLTRGQGYNTEAFF
TRBJ1-1	-	TRBV15	TRBD1	TGTGCCATCAAGAGGGGCGGACAGGGAAACACTGAAGCTTTCTTT	CAIKRGGQGNTEAFF
TRBJ1-2	-	TRBV30	TRBD1	TGTGCCTGGAGTGTACCGGACAGGGGCTCCTATGGCTACACCTTC	CAWSVPDRGSYGYTF
TRBJ2-7	-	TRBV6-1	-	TGTGCCAGCATCCTAAGGGGGGGCCAAAATTCCTACGAGCAGTACTTC	CASILRGGQNSYEQYF
TRBJ2-7	-	TRBV5-1	-	TGCGCCAGCAGCCCGGACGCCAGGACCTACGAGCAGTACTTC	CASSPDARTYEQYF